This entry features one TCR beta chain sequence. As handled by the study authors: Estimation of nucleated cell counts was performed using reference gene primer amplification. Measured with immunoSEQ multiplex PCR; TCRdb has only the in-frame clones, and not every one. The DNA gave D and trimming, while V, J and clone size come from that table. Found here are 200,000 or so clones, approximately 89% of them singletons; the top ten hold about 3.5%. The CDR3 spans 14 residues. Germline CDR1 is MNHEY and CDR2 is SVGEGT. V was cut by 2 bases and J by 0 bases, with 8 bases left in between. Participant-reported clinical history was the basis for cohort assignment. The data are from a study of blood T cell repertoires in COVID-19. Turning to the study itself: Collection of acute and convalescent COVID-19 samples took place in the United States, Italy and Spain.

This receptor was identified in a young woman who had been exposed to COVID-19. Specimen: PBMCs or T cells enriched from blood (not recorded which). V and J are TRBV6-2 or TRBV6-3 and TRBJ2-7; D is unclear. The CDR3 spells CASSYPRSSYEQYF. Written as DNA, the CDR3 is TGTGCCAGCAGTTACCCCAGGTCCTCCTACGAGCAGTACTTC.